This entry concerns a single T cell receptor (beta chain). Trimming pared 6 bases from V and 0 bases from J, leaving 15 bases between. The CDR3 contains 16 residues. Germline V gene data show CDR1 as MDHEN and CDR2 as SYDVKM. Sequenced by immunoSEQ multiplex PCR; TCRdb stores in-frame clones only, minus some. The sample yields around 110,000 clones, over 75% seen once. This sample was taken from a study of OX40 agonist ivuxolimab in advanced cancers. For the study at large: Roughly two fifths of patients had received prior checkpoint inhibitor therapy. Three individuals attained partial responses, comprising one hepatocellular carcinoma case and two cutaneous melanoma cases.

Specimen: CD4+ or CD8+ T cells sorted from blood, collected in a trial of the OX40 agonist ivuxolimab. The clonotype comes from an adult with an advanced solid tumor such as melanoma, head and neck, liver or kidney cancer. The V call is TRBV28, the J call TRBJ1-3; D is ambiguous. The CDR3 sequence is CASSSSVVGSGNTIYF. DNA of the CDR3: TGTGCCAGCAGCAGCAGTGTGGTAGGCTCTGGAAACACCATATATTTT.